This T cell receptor (beta chain) is drawn from a study of CD8 T cells in ankylosing spondylitis. Study-level findings and limits: Disease-linked clones, CD8+, were relatively rare in peripheral blood. In ankylosing spondylitis blood, a motif of roughly eight highly homologous TCR beta variants appeared characteristic.

With regard to this clonotype: The antigen is unknown.

The V end was cut by 1 base, the J end by 4 bases, with 7 bases between. The CDR3 spans 14 residues. Making the TCR beta libraries involved quantitative 5'-RACE with molecular barcodes. TCRdb reprocessed the 5' RACE reads via MiXCR and lists one record per CDR3 protein. The repertoire holds hundreds of thousands of distinct CDR3 sequences, with 20% as singletons. The sample was blood, either unsorted or a sorted T cell fraction (not recorded which). This clonotype was sampled from a male donor with ankylosing spondylitis or in good health (not recorded which). J is TRBJ2-2 and V is TRBV12-3 or TRBV12-4, with a weak D call TRBD2 (6 bases). This CDR3 reads CASSLGRGTGELFF. CDR3 bases: TGTGCCAGCAGTTTAGGGAGGGGCACCGGGGAGCTGTTTTTT.